Following are 18 T cell receptor beta chains from one sample sequenced in a study. From the 5' RACE reads, TCRdb called clonotypes with MiXCR, one entry per CDR3 protein. The profile shows over 50,000 distinct CDR3 sequences, approximately 25% of them singletons. The sample taken for sequencing was tumor-infiltrating naive CD4+ T cells sorted from the breast tumor. Subset noted: naive CD4+ T cells, CD4+CD45RA+CD25-. All receptors come from a female donor with breast cancer.

The chain carries TRBV12-3 or TRBV12-4 and TRBJ2-1; D not certain. Between the trimmed V and J ends, which lost 3 bases and 9 bases, there was a span of 9 bases. The CDR3 covers 12 residues. The CDR3 DNA follows: TGTGCCAGCAGTTTTGAAGTGGGTGAGCAGTTCTTC. This translates into CASSFEVGEQFF.

CDR3 sequence: CATSARGRSGELFF. CDR3 coding DNA: TGTGCCACCAGTGCGAGGGGGCGATCCGGGGAGCTGTTTTTT. The chain has TRBV24-1 and TRBJ2-2; 7 nucleotides align to TRBD1. The CDR3 runs 14 residues. CDR1 and CDR2 from the germline V gene are KGHDR and SFDVKD. The V gene end was trimmed by 5 bases and the J gene end by 6 bases; junction bases not matched to a gene: 5.

This clonotype was counted between two and nine times. As DNA, the CDR3 is TGTGCCAGCAGCTTAGTAAGGGGGAGAGAGCATGACTACACCTTC. Its translation: CASSLVRGREHDYTF. The chain combines TRBV7-2 with TRBJ1-2; D might be TRBD1 (6 bases). The CDR3 runs to 15 residues. Germline CDR1 is SGHTA and CDR2 is FQGNSA. V gave up 1 base and J gave up 10 bases, with 19 bases separating them. Together with reference TRBV7-2 and TRBJ1-2, the CDR3 gives the full variable domain: GAGVSQSPSNKVTEKGKDVELRCDPISGHTALYWYRQSLGQGLEFLIYFQGNSAPDKSGLPSDRFSAERTGGSVSTLTIQRTQQEDSAVYLCASSLVRGREHDYTFGSGTRLTVV.

The chain links TRBV2 to TRBJ1-1, with a possible D match to TRBD1 (6 bases). V gave up 4 bases and J gave up 0 bases, with 18 bases separating them. This CDR3 spans 17 amino acids. Germline CDR1 reads SNHLY; CDR2 reads FYNNEI. The CDR3 loop reads CASSGGGQLIMNTEAFF. For the CDR3, the DNA is TGTGCCAGCAGTGGGGGCGGACAGCTCATCATGAACACTGAAGCTTTCTTT.

This sequence joins TRBV6-1 and TRBJ1-5; D might be TRBD1 (5 bases). With 8 bases removed from V and 3 bases from J, the gap between germline ends came to 11 bases. CDR1 is MNHNS, CDR2 SASEGT, per germline. This CDR3 region has 13 residues. CDR3 nucleotide sequence: TGTGCCAGCTCCGGGACCTTCAATCAGCCCCAGCATTTT. Translating it yields CASSGTFNQPQHF.

This clonotype was recorded many times. The V gene is TRBV12-3 or TRBV12-4, the J gene TRBJ1-1; D not resolved. CDR3 length equals 14 residues. V was pared by 0 bases and J by 4 bases, with 9 bases between. CDR3 sequence (DNA): TGTGCCAGCAGTTTAGCGGGTCCAGGCACTGAAGCTTTCTTT. Translation: CASSLAGPGTEAFF.

There are a few counts of this clonotype. The rearrangement joins TRBV20-1 to TRBJ2-3; no clear D gene. The length of the CDR3 is 14 residues. The ends were cut back, 4 bases at V and 0 bases at J, with 11 bases in the middle. Germline CDR1 reads DFQATT; CDR2 reads SNEGSKA (reference sequence). The DNA of the CDR3 is TGCAGTGCTATGACCGCTGCGAGCACAGATACGCAGTATTTT. It encodes CSAMTAASTDTQYF.

This clonotype came up many times. The chain couples TRBV20-1 to TRBJ1-2, with D maybe TRBD1 (5 bases). In germline, CDR1 is DFQATT, CDR2 SNEGSKA (reference sequence). The CDR3 sequence is 11 residues long. V was cut by 6 bases and J by 7 bases, with 12 bases left in between. The CDR3 nucleotides read TGCAGTGCAGACGACAGATTTGGCTACACCTTC. Translated: CSADDRFGYTF.

This clonotype was detected a few times. This chain links TRBV7-2 with TRBJ1-4; 10 bases fit TRBD1. The CDR3 runs to 14 residues. V dropped 6 bases and J dropped 8; count of bases not matched to a gene: 6. The germline gives CDR1 SGHTA, CDR2 FQGNSA. Here the CDR3 reads CASRVTGGKEKLFF. The CDR3 nucleotides read TGTGCCAGCAGAGTGACAGGGGGCAAAGAAAAACTGTTTTTT.

This clonotype was recorded a few times. This sequence joins TRBV12-3 or TRBV12-4 and TRBJ1-5; D uncertain. The CDR3 spans 13 residues. Trimming stripped 5 bases from V and 4 bases from J, with 9 bases between. The CDR3 region is CASSLERNQPQHF. DNA of the CDR3: TGTGCCAGCAGTCTAGAGAGGAATCAGCCCCAGCATTTT.

This clonotype was seen only a few times. This CDR3 is missing its conserved last phenylalanine or tryptophan, likely due to a read error. The limits of the CDR3 on the DNA are not certain, so only TCRdb's listed CDR3 is given. The rearrangement joins TRBV20-1 to TRBJ2-1. The germline gives CDR1 DFQATT, CDR2 SNEGSKA (reference sequence). The CDR3 is 8 amino acids in total, end residues counted. This CDR3 is CSAPGILE.

A note on this clonotype: One end of the junction varies from germline; a read error may be responsible. This chain uses TRBV30 with TRBJ2-1; 12 positions match TRBD2. CDR1 GTSNPN and CDR2 SVGIG come from the germline V gene (reference sequence). The CDR3 is 14 residues long. DNA of the CDR3: TGTGCCTGGAGTCCAAACCGACTAGCGGGAGTACCGTACTTC. It specifies CAWSPNRLAGVPYF.

This clonotype appeared a few times. The chain carries TRBV5-6 and TRBJ1-1; no clear D gene. Germline CDR1 reads SGHDT; CDR2 reads YYEEEE. V lost 4 bases and J 8 bases, leaving 12 bases between the germline ends. CDR3 length equals 12 residues. CDR3 nucleotides: TGTGCCAGCAGCCGACGGACCCCGGAAGCTTTCTTT. Protein: CASSRRTPEAFF.

The chain is built from TRBV12-3 or TRBV12-4 and TRBJ2-5; 11 positions agree with TRBD2. V shed 6 bases and J 1 base; nucleotides not matched to a gene: 7. The CDR3 covers 16 residues. CDR3 DNA sequence: TGTGCCAGCAGGCGATTAGCGGGGGGGCCCCAAGAGACCCAGTACTTC. It encodes CASRRLAGGPQETQYF.

This clonotype has more than one count but fewer than ten. This rearrangement joins TRBV5-1 to TRBJ2-7; TRBD2 might be the D (6 bases). Germline V lookup: CDR1 SGHRS, CDR2 YFSETQ. The CDR3 extends over 14 amino acids. Trimming left V 0 bases short and J 6 bases short, with 13 bases between. The CDR3 protein is CASSLVPSDVEQYF. CDR3 DNA: TGCGCCAGCAGCTTGGTTCCTAGCGATGTCGAGCAGTACTTC.

The V and J genes are TRBV21-1 and TRBJ2-5; TRBD1 reflects the table's D call only, with no check against the DNA. TRBV21-1 is a pseudogene segment. The CDR3 has 16 amino acids. The CDR3, as DNA: TGTGCCAGCACTAAAAGGGAGAGGAGGAGACAAGAGACCCAGTACTTC. Encoded protein: CASTKRERRRQETQYF.

Comments on this clonotype: A much larger clone differs by one base, so this may be a read error. The V call is TRBV5-1, the J call TRBJ1-2; D uncertain. The germline V gene has CDR1 SGHRS and CDR2 YFSETQ. CDR3 length: 14 amino acids. The CDR3 DNA is TGCGCCAGCAGCTTGGGGGTGTGGAACTGTGGCTACACCTTC. Protein sequence: CASSLGVWNCGYTF.

This clonotype has just a few counts. The chain recombines TRBV7-2 with TRBJ2-7; D unresolved. This CDR3 region has 13 residues. Deletions cut 3 bases from V and 3 bases from J, with 9 bases between. Germline CDR1 reads SGHTA; CDR2 reads FQGNSA. The CDR3 reads CASSFNVGYEQYF. CDR3 in DNA: TGTGCCAGCAGCTTTAATGTGGGCTACGAGCAGTACTTC. Based on the CDR3 plus reference TRBV7-2 and TRBJ2-7, the full variable domain is GAGVSQSPSNKVTEKGKDVELRCDPISGHTALYWYRQSLGQGLEFLIYFQGNSAPDKSGLPSDRFSAERTGGSVSTLTIQRTQQEDSAVYLCASSFNVGYEQYFGPGTRLTVT.